Below are 9 T cell receptor beta chains sequenced from a single sample in a study of blood T cell repertoires in COVID-19. The protocol was immunoSEQ multiplex PCR, while the TCRdb copy is restricted to in-frame clones and leaves out a portion. Here the sample spans about 270,000 clones, around nine tenths being singletons. Sequencing was performed on peripheral blood. These receptors all come from a man aged 40-55 years with active or convalescent COVID-19.

The gene calls are TRBV15 and TRBJ2-3; TRBD1 aligns across 7 bases. CDR3 length equals 15 residues. Germline V gene data show CDR1 as LNHNV and CDR2 as YYDKDF (reference sequence). V trimming: 5 bases; J trimming: 2 bases; junction bases outside the gene matches: 7. CDR3 in DNA: TGTGCCACCAGCCTCTCGACAGGGTTCACAGATACGCAGTATTTT. Protein sequence: CATSLSTGFTDTQYF.

The chain carries TRBV6-5 and TRBJ2-7, with TRBD1 matching 9 bases. The V and J ends lost 8 bases and 3 bases, in that order; junction bases with no gene match: 5. The length of the CDR3 is 13 residues. In germline, CDR1 is MNHEY, CDR2 SVGAGI. The CDR3 DNA follows: TGTGCCAGCGGCAGGGACAGGGACTACGAGCAGTACTTC. Its translation is CASGRDRDYEQYF.

V is TRBV19 and J is TRBJ1-1, with D unresolved. Germline-derived CDR1 and CDR2 are LNHDA and SQIVND (reference sequence). This CDR3 has 14 amino acids. Trimming took off 3 bases at V and 0 bases at J, with 8 bases between the two ends. CDR3 coding DNA: TGTGCCAGTAGTATCACAGAGATGAACACTGAAGCTTTCTTT. Translation gives CASSITEMNTEAFF.

The rearrangement joins TRBV25-1 to TRBJ1-4; D might be TRBD1 (6 bases). Germline-derived CDR1 and CDR2 are MGHDK and SYGVNS. CDR3 length: 15 amino acids. Trimming removed 5 bases from V and 8 bases from J, with 18 bases in between. CDR3 nucleotides: TGTGCCAGCAGTCACTGGGGGGGGCTTAACGAAAAACTGTTTTTT. It yields the protein CASSHWGGLNEKLFF. Variable domain in full (rest from reference TRBV25-1 and TRBJ1-4): EADIYQTPRYLVIGTGKKITLECSQTMGHDKMYWYQQDPGMELHLIHYSYGVNSTEKGDLSSESTVSRIRTEHFPLTLESARPSHTSQYLCASSHWGGLNEKLFFGSGTQLSVL.

J is TRBJ1-2 and V is TRBV6-1, with a tentative D call TRBD1 (6 bases). V gave up 4 bases and J gave up 5 bases, with 23 bases separating them. CDR3 length equals 17 residues. CDR1 is MNHNS and CDR2 is SASEGT in the germline V gene. The CDR3 loop is CASSASRDTSSYYGYTF. CDR3 coding DNA: TGTGCCAGCAGTGCGTCACGGGACACAAGCTCTTATTATGGCTACACCTTC.

The gene calls are TRBV30 and TRBJ1-5; 7 bases map to TRBD1. Trimming took 0 bases from V and 9 from J; bases not matched to a gene: 5. The CDR3 spans 13 residues. The germline V gene has CDR1 GTSNPN and CDR2 SVGIG (reference sequence). The CDR3 sequence is CAWSVQGDRPQHF. The DNA of the CDR3 is TGTGCCTGGAGTGTCCAGGGGGACCGGCCCCAGCATTTT.

The chain links TRBV28 to TRBJ2-7; D uncertain. The ends were cut back, 2 bases at V and 2 bases at J, with 10 bases in the middle. CDR3 length equals 14 residues. Germline-derived CDR1 and CDR2 are MDHEN and SYDVKM. The CDR3 loop reads CASSLVRRPYEQYF. The CDR3 coding sequence is TGTGCCAGCAGTTTAGTGCGGCGACCCTACGAGCAGTACTTC.

This clone came up a few times. This chain connects TRBV13 to TRBJ2-3; D may be TRBD2 (5 bases). Germline lookup yields CDR1 PRHDT and CDR2 FYEKMQ (reference sequence). With 5 bases removed from V and 1 base from J, the gap between germline ends came to 10 bases. This CDR3 region has 14 residues. CDR3 sequence reads: CASSGEPGTDTQYF. The CDR3 nucleotides are TGTGCCAGCAGCGGGGAGCCCGGCACAGATACGCAGTATTTT.

This rearrangement joins TRBV25-1 to TRBJ1-2, with D perhaps TRBD1 (6 bases). CDR1 and CDR2 from the germline V gene are MGHDK and SYGVNS. This CDR3 comprises 12 residues. V was shortened by 6 bases and J by 7 bases, with 12 bases between the two germline ends. CDR3 coding DNA: TGTGCCAGCAGCAACAGGGAGTTTGGCTACACCTTC. Encoded protein: CASSNREFGYTF.